The T cell receptor (beta chain) described here comes from a study of shared clonotypes between healthy human individuals. CD8 cells regarded as naive lacked CD45RO, were positively chosen for CCR7, and omitted terminally differentiated effector memory CD45RA+ cells. Per germline, CDR1 LNHDA and CDR2 SQIVND (reference sequence). The CDR3 consists of 13 residues. V was pared by 3 bases and J by 3 bases, with 9 bases between. Sequencing used immunoSEQ multiplex PCR; TCRdb keeps in-frame clones, though not all of them. The sample yields 550,000 to 750,000 clones, approximately 90% seen once. V and J are TRBV19 and TRBJ2-7, with unresolved D. Sequenced input: naive CD8+ T cells sorted from blood. The source is a man aged 30-40 years in good health. For the CDR3, the DNA is TGTGCCAGTAGTATGGGCCTTTTCTACGAGCAGTACTTC. It specifies CASSMGLFYEQYF.